The T cell receptor beta chain under discussion was sequenced for a study of blood T cell repertoires in COVID-19. Losses at the gene ends were 7 bases for V and 5 bases for J; bases not matched to a gene: 9. From germline, CDR1 is SGHRS and CDR2 YFSETQ. This CDR3 region has 14 residues. Assay: immunoSEQ multiplex PCR; the TCRdb copy retains only in-frame clones and omits some. The sample lists approximately 200,000 clones, around 88% occurring once. The material sequenced was peripheral blood. This chain joins TRBV5-1 and TRBJ2-5; 9 bases agree with TRBD2. This TCR was sampled from a woman younger than 45 with acute or convalescent COVID-19. The CDR3 loop is CASGSGRPGETQYF. The CDR3 coding sequence is TGCGCCAGCGGGAGCGGGAGGCCCGGGGAGACCCAGTACTTC.